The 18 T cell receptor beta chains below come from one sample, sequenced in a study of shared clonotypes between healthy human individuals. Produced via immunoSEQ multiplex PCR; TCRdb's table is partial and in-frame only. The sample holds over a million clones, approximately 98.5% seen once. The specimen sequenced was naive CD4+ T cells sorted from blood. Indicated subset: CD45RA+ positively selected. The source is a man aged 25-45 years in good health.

The CDR3 here is CASSLVTGRAFGELFF. The CDR3 DNA reads TGTGCCAGCAGCTTAGTTACCGGGAGGGCTTTCGGGGAGCTGTTTTTT. The chain recombines TRBV11-2 with TRBJ2-2, with 8 positions matching TRBD2. Germline-derived CDR1 and CDR2 are SGHAT and FQNNGV. This CDR3 spans 16 amino acids. V lost 1 base to trimming and J lost 7 bases; unmatched junction nucleotides: 8.

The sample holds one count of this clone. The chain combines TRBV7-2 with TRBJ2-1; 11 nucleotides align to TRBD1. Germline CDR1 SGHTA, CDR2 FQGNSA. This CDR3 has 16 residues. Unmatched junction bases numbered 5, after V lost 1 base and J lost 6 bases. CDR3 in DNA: TGTGCCAGCAGCTTAGTGGGGACAGGGGGTAGCAATGAGCAGTTCTTC. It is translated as CASSLVGTGGSNEQFF.

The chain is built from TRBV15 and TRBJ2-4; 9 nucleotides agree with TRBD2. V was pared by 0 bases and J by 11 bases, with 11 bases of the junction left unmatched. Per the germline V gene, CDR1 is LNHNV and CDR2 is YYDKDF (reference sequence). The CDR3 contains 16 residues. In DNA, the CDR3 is TGTGCCACCAGCAGAGAGAGGCTAGCGGGGTGGGTTGTTCAGTACTTC. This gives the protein CATSRERLAGWVVQYF.

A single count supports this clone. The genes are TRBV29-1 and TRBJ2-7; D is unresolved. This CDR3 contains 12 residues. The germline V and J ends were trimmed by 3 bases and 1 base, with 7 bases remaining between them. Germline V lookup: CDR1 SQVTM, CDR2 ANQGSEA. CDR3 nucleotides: TGCAGCGTTGAGCGGCAGTCCTACGAGCAGTACTTC. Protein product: CSVERQSYEQYF.

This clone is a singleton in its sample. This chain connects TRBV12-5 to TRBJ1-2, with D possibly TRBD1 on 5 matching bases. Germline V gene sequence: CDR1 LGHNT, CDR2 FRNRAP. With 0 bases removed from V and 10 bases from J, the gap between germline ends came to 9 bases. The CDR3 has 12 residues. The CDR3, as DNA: TGTGCTAGTGGTTTGGTTGACAGAGACTACACCTTC. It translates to CASGLVDRDYTF.

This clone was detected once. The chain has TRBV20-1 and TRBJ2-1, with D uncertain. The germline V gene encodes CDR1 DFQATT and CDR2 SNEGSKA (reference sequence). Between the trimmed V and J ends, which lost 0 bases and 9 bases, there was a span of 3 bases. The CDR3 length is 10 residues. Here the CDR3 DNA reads TGCAGTGCTAGAGATCTTGAGCAGTTCTTC. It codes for CSARDLEQFF.

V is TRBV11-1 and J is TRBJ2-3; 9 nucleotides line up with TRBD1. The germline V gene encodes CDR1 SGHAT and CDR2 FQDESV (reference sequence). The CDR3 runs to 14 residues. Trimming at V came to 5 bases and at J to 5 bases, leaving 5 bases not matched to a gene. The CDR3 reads CASSPWTGEDTQYF. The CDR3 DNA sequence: TGTGCCAGCAGCCCCTGGACAGGGGAAGATACGCAGTATTTT.

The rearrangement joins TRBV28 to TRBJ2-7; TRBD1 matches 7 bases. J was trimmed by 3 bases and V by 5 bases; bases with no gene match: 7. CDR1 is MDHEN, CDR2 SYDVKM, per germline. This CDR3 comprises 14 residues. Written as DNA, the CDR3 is TGTGCCAGCAGTATTCGACAGGGTAACTACGAGCAGTACTTC. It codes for CASSIRQGNYEQYF. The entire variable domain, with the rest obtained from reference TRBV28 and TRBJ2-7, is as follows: DVKVTQSSRYLVKRTGEKVFLECVQDMDHENMFWYRQDPGLGLRLIYFSYDVKMKEKGDIPEGYSVSREKKERFSLILESASTNQTSMYLCASSIRQGNYEQYFGPGTRLTVT.

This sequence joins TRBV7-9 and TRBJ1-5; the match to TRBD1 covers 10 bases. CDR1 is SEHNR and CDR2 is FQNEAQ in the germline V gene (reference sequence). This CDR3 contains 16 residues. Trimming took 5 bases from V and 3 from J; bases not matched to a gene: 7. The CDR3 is CASSPGQGVANQPQHF. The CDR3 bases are TGTGCCAGCAGCCCCGGACAGGGGGTGGCCAATCAGCCCCAGCATTTT.

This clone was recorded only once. CDR3 bases: TGCGCCAGCAGCAAGGACACAGGGGGCGCGTTCGGGAGCAATCAGCCCCAGCATTTT. It yields the protein CASSKDTGGAFGSNQPQHF. J is TRBJ1-5 and V is TRBV4-3, with 9 bases identical to TRBD1. Germline CDR1 is LGHNA and CDR2 is YSLEER. The CDR3 totals 19 residues. Losses at the gene ends were 5 bases for V and 1 base for J; bases not matched to a gene: 15.

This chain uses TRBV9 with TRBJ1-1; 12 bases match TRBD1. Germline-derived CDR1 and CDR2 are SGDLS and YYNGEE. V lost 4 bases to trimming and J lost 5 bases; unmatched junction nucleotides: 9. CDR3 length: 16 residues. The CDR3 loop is CASSPGQGASMTEAFF. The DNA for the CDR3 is TGTGCCAGCAGCCCGGGACAGGGGGCGTCAATGACTGAAGCTTTCTTT. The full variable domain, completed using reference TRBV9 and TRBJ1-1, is DSGVTQTPKHLITATGQRVTLRCSPRSGDLSVYWYQQSLDQGLQFLIQYYNGEERAKGNILERFSAQQFPDLHSELNLSSLELGDSALYFCASSPGQGASMTEAFFGQGTRLTVV.

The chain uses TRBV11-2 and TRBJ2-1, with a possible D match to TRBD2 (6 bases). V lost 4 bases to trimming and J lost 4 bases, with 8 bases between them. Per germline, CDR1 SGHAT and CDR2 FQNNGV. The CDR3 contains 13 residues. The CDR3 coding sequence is TGTGCCAGCAGCTCAAGCGGGTACAATGAGCAGTTCTTC. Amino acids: CASSSSGYNEQFF.

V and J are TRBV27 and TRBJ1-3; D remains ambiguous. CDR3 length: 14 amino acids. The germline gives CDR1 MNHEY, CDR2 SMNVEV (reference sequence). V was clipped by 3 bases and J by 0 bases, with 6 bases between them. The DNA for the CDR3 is TGTGCCAGCAGTTTTGCGGCCTCTGGAAACACCATATATTTT. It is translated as CASSFAASGNTIYF.

The CDR3 region is CASSEASALAGVAYEQYF. For the CDR3, the DNA is TGTGCCAGCAGTGAAGCTAGCGCACTAGCGGGAGTCGCGTACGAGCAGTACTTC. The chain employs TRBV2 and TRBJ2-7, with 11 positions matching TRBD2. The V and J ends lost 0 bases and 4 bases, in that order; junction bases with no gene match: 11. CDR3 length equals 18 residues. Per the germline V gene, CDR1 is SNHLY and CDR2 is FYNNEI.

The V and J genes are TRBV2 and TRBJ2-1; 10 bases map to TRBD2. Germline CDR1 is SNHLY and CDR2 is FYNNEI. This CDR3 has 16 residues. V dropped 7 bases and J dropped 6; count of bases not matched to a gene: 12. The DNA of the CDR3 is TGTGCCAGCACTAAAACAGCGGGAGGGCCATTCAATGAGCAGTTCTTC. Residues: CASTKTAGGPFNEQFF.

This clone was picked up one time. CDR3 sequence: CASSPSLGDEQFF. For the CDR3, the DNA is TGTGCCAGCTCACCATCTTTGGGCGATGAGCAGTTCTTC. The J gene is TRBJ2-1, the V gene TRBV18; D gene unclear. This CDR3 is built from 13 residues. V was clipped by 2 bases and J by 8 bases, with 10 bases between them. Germline V gene lookup returns CDR1 KGHSH and CDR2 LQKENI.

The chain's CDR3 is CASSQDREGWYGYTF. The CDR3 region has the DNA TGCGCCAGCAGCCAAGATAGGGAGGGTTGGTATGGCTACACCTTC. The chain joins TRBV4-1 to TRBJ1-2; D gene ambiguous. Trimming stripped 0 bases from V and 5 bases from J, with 13 bases between. Germline V gives CDR1 MGHRA, CDR2 YSYEKL. The CDR3 runs 15 residues.

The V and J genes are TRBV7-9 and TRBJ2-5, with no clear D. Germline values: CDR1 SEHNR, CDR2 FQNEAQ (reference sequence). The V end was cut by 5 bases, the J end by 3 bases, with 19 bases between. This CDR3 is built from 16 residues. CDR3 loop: CASSPTLRDTEETQYF. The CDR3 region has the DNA TGTGCCAGCAGCCCAACCCTCCGAGACACAGAAGAGACCCAGTACTTC.